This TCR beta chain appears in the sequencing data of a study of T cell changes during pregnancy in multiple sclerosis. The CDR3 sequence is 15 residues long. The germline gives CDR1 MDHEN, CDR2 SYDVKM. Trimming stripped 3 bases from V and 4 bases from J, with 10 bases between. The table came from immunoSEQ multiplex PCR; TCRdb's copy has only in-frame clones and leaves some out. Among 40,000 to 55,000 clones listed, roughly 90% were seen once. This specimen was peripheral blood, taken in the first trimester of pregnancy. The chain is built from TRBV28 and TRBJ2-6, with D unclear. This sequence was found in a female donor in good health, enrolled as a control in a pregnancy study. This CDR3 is CASSFTVGGANVLTF. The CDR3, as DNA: TGTGCCAGCAGTTTCACAGTCGGCGGGGCCAACGTCCTGACTTTC.